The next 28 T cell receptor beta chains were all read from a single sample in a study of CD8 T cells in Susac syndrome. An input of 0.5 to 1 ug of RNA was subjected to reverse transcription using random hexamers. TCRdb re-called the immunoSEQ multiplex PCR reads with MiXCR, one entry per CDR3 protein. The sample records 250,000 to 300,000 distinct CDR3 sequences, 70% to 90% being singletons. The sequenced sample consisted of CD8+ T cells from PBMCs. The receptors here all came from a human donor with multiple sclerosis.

CDR3: CASSSSGGATDTQYF. As DNA, the CDR3 is TGTGCCAGCAGTTCTAGCGGGGGGGCCACAGATACGCAGTATTTT. The chain has TRBV6-2 or TRBV6-3 and TRBJ2-3; TRBD2 matches at 12 bases. The CDR3 runs 15 residues. CDR1 and CDR2 from the germline V gene are MNHEY and SVGEGT. V shed 4 bases and J 2 bases; nucleotides not matched to a gene: 1.

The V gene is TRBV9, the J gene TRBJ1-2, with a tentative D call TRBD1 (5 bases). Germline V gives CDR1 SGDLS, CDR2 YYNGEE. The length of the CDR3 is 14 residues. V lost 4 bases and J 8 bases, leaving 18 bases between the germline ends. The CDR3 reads CASSPVGGGPGYTF. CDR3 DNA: TGTGCCAGCAGCCCCGTGGGGGGAGGCCCCGGCTACACCTTC.

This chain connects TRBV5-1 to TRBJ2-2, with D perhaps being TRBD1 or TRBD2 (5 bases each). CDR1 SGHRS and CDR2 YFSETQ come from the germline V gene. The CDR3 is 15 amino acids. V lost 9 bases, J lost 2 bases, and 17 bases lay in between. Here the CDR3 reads CAIKTGTENTGELFF. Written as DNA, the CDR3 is TGCGCCATCAAAACCGGGACGGAAAACACCGGGGAGCTGTTTTTT.

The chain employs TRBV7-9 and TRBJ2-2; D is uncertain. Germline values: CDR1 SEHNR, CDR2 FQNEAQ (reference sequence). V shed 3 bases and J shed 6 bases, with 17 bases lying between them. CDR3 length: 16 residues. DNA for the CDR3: TGTGCCAGCAGCTTGGTTGTCGGGTCCTACCCCGGGGAGCTGTTTTTT. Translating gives CASSLVVGSYPGELFF.

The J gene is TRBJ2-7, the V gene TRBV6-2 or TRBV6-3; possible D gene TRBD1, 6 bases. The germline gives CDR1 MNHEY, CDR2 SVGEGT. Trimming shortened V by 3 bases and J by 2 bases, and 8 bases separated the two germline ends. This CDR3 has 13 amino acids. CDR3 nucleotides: TGTGCCAGCAGTTATCAGGGGCCCTACGAGCAGTACTTC. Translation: CASSYQGPYEQYF.

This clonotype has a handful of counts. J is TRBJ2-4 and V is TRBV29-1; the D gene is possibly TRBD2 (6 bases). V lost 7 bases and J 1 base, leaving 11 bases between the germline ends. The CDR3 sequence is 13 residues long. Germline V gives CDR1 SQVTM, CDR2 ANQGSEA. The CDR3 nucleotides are TGCAGCGCCGTGGAGGGGGCCAAAAACATTCAGTACTTC. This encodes CSAVEGAKNIQYF. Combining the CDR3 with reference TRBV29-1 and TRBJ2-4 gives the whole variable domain SAVISQKPSRDICQRGTSLTIQCQVDSQVTMMFWYRQQPGQSLTLIATANQGSEATYESGFVIDKFPISRPNLTFSTLTVSNMSPEDSSIYLCSAVEGAKNIQYFGAGTRLSVL.

CDR3 residues: CASSSSLVPGRYGYTF. CDR3 nucleotide sequence: TGTGCCAGCAGCTCGTCATTAGTACCCGGTCGGTATGGCTACACCTTC. The chain uses TRBV7-2 and TRBJ1-2; D unresolved. The CDR3 length is 16 residues. V dropped 4 bases and J dropped 5 bases, with 20 bases sitting between them. Germline V lookup: CDR1 SGHTA, CDR2 FQGNSA.

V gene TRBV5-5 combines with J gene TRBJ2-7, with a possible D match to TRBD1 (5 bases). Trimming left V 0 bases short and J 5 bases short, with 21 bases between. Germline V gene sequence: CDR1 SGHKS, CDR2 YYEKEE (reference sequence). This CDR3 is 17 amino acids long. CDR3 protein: CASSLAWQGTDRHEQYF. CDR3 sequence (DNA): TGTGCCAGCAGCTTGGCGTGGCAGGGAACGGATCGTCACGAGCAGTACTTC.

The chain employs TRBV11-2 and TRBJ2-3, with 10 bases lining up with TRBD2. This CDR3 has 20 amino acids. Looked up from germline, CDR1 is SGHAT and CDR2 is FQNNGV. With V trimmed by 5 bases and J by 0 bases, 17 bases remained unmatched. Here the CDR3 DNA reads TGTGCCAGCAGCGTGACATCCGGACTAGCGGAGCCTTTAAGCACAGATACGCAGTATTTT. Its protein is CASSVTSGLAEPLSTDTQYF.

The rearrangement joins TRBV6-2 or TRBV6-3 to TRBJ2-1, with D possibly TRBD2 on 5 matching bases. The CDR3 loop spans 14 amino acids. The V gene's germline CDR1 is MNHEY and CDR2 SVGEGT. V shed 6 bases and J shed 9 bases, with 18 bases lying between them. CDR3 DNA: TGTGCCAGCAGCCACTCGGCGGGTGGTGGTGAGCAGTTCTTC. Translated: CASSHSAGGGEQFF.

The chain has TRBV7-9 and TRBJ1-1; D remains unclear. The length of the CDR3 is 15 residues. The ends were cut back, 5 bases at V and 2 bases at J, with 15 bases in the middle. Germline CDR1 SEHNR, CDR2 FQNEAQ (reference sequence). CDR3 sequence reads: CASSPRTNTNTEAFF. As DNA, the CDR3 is TGTGCCAGCAGCCCCCGGACGAACACTAACACTGAAGCTTTCTTT. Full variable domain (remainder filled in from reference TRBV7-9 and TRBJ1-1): DTGVSQNPRHKITKRGQNVTFRCDPISEHNRLYWYRQTLGQGPEFLTYFQNEAQLEKSRLLSDRFSAERPKGSFSTLEIQRTEQGDSAMYLCASSPRTNTNTEAFFGQGTRLTVV.

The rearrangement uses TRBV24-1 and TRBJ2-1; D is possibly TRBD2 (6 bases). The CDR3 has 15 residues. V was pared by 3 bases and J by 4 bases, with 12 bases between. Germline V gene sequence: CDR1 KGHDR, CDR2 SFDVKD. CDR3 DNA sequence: TGTGCCACCAGTGATCCCCTCGCGGGATACAATGAGCAGTTCTTC. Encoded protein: CATSDPLAGYNEQFF.

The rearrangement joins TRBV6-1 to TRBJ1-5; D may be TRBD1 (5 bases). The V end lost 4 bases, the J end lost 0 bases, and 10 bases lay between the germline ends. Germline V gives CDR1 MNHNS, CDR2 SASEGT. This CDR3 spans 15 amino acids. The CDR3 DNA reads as TGTGCCAGCAGTGTAAGACAGTATAGCAATCAGCCCCAGCATTTT. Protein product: CASSVRQYSNQPQHF.

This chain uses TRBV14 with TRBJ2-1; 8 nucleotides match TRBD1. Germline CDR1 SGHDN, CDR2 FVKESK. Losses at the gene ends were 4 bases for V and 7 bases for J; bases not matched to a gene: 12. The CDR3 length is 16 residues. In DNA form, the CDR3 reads TGTGCCAGCAGCCCCCTGAGGACAGGGAATCTGAATGAGCAGTTCTTC. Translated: CASSPLRTGNLNEQFF.

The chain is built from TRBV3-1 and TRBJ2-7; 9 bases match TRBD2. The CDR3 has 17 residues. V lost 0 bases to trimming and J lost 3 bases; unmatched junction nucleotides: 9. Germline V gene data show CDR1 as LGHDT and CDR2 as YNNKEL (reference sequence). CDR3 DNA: TGTGCCAGCAGCCAAGATCTCGCTGAGACTAGCGGCTACGAGCAGTACTTC. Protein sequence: CASSQDLAETSGYEQYF.

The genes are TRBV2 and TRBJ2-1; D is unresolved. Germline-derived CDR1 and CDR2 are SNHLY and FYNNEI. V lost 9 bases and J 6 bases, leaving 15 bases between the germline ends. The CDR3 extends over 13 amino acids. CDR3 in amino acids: CASETVPRNEQFF. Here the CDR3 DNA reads TGTGCCAGTGAGACCGTTCCCCGCAATGAGCAGTTCTTC.

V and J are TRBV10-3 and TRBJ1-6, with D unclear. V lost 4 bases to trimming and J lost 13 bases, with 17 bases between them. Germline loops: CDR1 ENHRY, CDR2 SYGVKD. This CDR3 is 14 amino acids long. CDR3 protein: CAISVDGELSPLHF. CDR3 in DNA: TGTGCCATCAGTGTTGACGGGGAGCTGAGTCCCCTCCACTTT.

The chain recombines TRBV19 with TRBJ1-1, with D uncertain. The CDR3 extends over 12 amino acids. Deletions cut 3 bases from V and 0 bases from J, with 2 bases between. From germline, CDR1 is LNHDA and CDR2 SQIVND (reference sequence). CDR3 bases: TGTGCCAGTAGTATTCTGAACACTGAAGCTTTCTTT. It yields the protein CASSILNTEAFF.

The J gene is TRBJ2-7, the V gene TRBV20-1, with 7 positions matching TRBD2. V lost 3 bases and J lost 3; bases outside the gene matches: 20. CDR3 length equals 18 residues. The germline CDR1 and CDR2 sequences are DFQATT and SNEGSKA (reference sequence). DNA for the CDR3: TGCAGTGCTAGTTACTTCGGCCCCCAGTCGGGAGGTTACTACGAGCAGTACTTC. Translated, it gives CSASYFGPQSGGYYEQYF.

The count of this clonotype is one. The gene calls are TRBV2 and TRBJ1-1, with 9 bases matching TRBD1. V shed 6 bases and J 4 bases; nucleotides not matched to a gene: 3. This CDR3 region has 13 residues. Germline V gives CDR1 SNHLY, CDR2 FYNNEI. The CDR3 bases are TGTGCCAGCAGGGAGACAGGGGGCACTGAAGCTTTCTTT. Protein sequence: CASRETGGTEAFF.

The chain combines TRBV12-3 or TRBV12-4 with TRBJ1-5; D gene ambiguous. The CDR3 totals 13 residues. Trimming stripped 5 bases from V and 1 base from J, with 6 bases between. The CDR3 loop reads CASSVVSNQPQHF. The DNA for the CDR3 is TGTGCCAGCAGTGTCGTGAGCAATCAGCCCCAGCATTTT.

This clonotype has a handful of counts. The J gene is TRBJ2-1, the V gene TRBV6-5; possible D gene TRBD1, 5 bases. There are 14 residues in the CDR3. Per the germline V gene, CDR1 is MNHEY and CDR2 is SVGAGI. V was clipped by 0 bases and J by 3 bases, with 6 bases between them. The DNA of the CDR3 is TGTGCCAGCAGTTACTCGACAGTCTACAATGAGCAGTTCTTC. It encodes CASSYSTVYNEQFF.

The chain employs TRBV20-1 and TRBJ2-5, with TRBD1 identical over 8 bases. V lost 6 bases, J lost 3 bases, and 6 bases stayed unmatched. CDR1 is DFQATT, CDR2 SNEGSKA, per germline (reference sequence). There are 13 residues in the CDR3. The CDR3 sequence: CSARADREETQYF. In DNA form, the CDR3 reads TGCAGTGCACGGGCGGACAGGGAAGAGACCCAGTACTTC.

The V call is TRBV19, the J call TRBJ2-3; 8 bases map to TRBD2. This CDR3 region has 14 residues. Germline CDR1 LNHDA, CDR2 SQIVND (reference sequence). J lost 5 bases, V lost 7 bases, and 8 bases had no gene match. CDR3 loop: CASNPAGDGDTQYF. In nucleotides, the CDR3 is TGTGCCAGTAACCCAGCGGGAGACGGAGATACGCAGTATTTT.

CDR3 loop: CASSSRVGKTQYF. CDR3 bases: TGTGCCAGCAGCTCCAGGGTTGGGAAGACCCAGTACTTC. The V call is TRBV7-9, the J call TRBJ2-5, with D perhaps TRBD1 (5 bases). In germline, CDR1 is SEHNR, CDR2 FQNEAQ (reference sequence). This CDR3 is 13 amino acids long. V dropped 4 bases and J dropped 6 bases, with 12 bases sitting between them.

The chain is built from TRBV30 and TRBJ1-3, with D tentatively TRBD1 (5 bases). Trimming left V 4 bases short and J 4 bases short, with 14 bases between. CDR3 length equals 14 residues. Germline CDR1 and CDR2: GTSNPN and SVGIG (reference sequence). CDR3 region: CAWKPGTSGNTIYF. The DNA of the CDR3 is TGTGCCTGGAAACCTGGGACTTCAGGAAACACCATATATTTT.

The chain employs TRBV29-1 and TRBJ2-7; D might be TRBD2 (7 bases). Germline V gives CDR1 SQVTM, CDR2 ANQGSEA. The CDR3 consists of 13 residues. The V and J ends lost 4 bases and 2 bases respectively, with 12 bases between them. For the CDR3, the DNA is TGCAGCGTTGTGGGGGAGGGGGCCTACGAGCAGTACTTC. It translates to CSVVGEGAYEQYF.

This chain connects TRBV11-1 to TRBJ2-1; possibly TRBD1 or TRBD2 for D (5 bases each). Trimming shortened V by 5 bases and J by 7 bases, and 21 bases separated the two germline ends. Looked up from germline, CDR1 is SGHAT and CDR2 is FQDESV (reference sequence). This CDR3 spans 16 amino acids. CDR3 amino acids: CASSPLEGDGVNEQFF. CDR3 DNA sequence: TGTGCCAGCAGCCCGCTTGAAGGGGACGGGGTTAATGAGCAGTTCTTC.